What follows are 7 T cell receptor beta chains derived from one specimen sequenced in a study of control samples from healthy donors and cancer patients. This table comes from immunoSEQ multiplex PCR, and its TCRdb copy is limited to in-frame clones, with some not included. The sample contains 150,000 to 200,000 clones, about nine tenths of which appear only once. The sequenced sample was blood. These TCRs come from a woman in her twenties or thirties in good health.

This sequence joins TRBV7-3 and TRBJ1-2; D perhaps matches TRBD1 (5 bases). The V and J ends lost 6 bases and 6 bases respectively, with 8 bases between them. Germline values: CDR1 SGHTA, CDR2 FQGTGA. The CDR3 extends over 11 amino acids. The CDR3 DNA sequence: TGTGCCAGCAGTTCAGGGAATGGCTACACCTTC. It is translated as CASSSGNGYTF.

The chain combines TRBV4-2 with TRBJ1-1; a possible D gene is TRBD1 (6 bases). Germline V gene lookup returns CDR1 LGHNA and CDR2 YNFKEQ. CDR3 size: 18 residues. The V gene lost 0 bases and the J gene lost 1 base, with 18 bases spanning the gap. DNA for the CDR3: TGTGCCAGCAGCCAAGAGAGGGCAGGGGTAGTGTGGAACACTGAAGCTTTCTTT. Translating it yields CASSQERAGVVWNTEAFF.

The chain uses TRBV11-3 and TRBJ2-2; 7 nucleotides line up with TRBD1. Germline CDR1 SGHNT, CDR2 YENEEA. Trimming cost V 3 bases and J 2 bases; bases outside gene matches: 9. There are 17 residues in the CDR3. DNA for the CDR3: TGTGCCAGCAGCTTTATCCCGGGACAGAGAAACACCGGGGAGCTGTTTTTT. Its translation is CASSFIPGQRNTGELFF.

The chain carries TRBV27 and TRBJ1-2; no firm D call. The germline V and J ends were trimmed by 5 bases and 1 base, with 11 bases remaining between them. Germline V gene sequence: CDR1 MNHEY, CDR2 SMNVEV (reference sequence). CDR3 length equals 14 residues. For the CDR3, the DNA is TGTGCCAGCAGTCTCAGACCCGGTAACTATGGCTACACCTTC. The encoded protein is CASSLRPGNYGYTF.

The gene calls are TRBV6-4 and TRBJ1-6; 11 bases line up with TRBD1. J lost 9 bases, V lost 6 bases, and 1 base had no gene match. CDR1 and CDR2 from the germline V gene are MRHNA and SNTAGT. This CDR3 has 13 amino acids. CDR3 sequence: CASRGTGGSPLHF. The DNA for the CDR3 is TGTGCCAGCAGAGGGACAGGGGGTTCACCCCTCCACTTT.

This clone was observed a single time. This rearrangement joins TRBV27 to TRBJ1-4; 10 nucleotides agree with TRBD1. Germline CDR1 and CDR2: MNHEY and SMNVEV (reference sequence). Losses at the gene ends were 4 bases for V and 10 bases for J; bases not matched to a gene: 3. CDR3 length equals 13 residues. Written as DNA, the CDR3 is TGTGCCAGCAGTTACGGACAGGGGGGAAAACTGTTTTTT. Encoded protein: CASSYGQGGKLFF.

This chain links TRBV3-1 (or the pseudogene TRBV3-2) with TRBJ2-3; D not certain. The V gene lost 3 bases and the J gene lost 2 bases, with 6 bases spanning the gap. This CDR3 region has 13 residues. CDR1 and CDR2 (germline): LGHDT, YNNKEL (reference sequence). CDR3 bases: TGTGCCAGCAGCCAGGTATCCACAGATACGCAGTATTTT. Its protein product is CASSQVSTDTQYF.